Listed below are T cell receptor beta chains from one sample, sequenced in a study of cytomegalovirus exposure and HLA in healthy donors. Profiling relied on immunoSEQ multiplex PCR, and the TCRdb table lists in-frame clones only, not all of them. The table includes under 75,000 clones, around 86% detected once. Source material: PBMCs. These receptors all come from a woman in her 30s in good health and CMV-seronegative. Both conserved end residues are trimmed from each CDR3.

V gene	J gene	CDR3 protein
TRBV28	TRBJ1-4	ASSLAAEKLF
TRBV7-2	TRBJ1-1	ASSATGGASLNTEAF
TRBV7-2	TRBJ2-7	ASSLWDREADEQY
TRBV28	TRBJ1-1	ASRKTGANTEAF
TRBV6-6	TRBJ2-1	ASRQGGGYNEQF
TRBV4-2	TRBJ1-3	ASSVQGSGNTIY
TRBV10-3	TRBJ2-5	AISILAGGLQETQY
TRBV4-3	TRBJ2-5	ASSQEGSDRGFEQY
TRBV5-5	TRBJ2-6	ASSLRSGTGSLGANVLT
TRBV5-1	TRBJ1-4	ASSLRPGQENEKLF
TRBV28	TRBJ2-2	ASSSGLFTGELF
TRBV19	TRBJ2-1	ASSYTSGSSYNEQF
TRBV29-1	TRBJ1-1	SVKYAGTEAF
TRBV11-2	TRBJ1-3	ASSLLGQGPGNTIY
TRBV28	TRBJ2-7	ASSLQRRGPYEQY
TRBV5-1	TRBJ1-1	ASSFTRETEAF
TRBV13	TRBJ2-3	ASSPGIAGSTDTQY
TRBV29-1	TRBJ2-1	SVEFGLAGDEQF
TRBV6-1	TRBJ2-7	ASSPGLATEQS
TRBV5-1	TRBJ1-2	ASSLAGATGINGYT
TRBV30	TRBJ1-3	AWSKVSSGNTIY
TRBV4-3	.	ASSPGVNHYEQY
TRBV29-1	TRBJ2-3	SVEPGSTDTQY
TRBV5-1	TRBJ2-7	SRVVPLEQY
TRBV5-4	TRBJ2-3	ASSLAPTSTDTQY
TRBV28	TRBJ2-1	ASSFGTRELNEQF
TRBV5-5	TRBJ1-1	ASSFRRNTEAF
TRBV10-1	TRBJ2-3	ASTPGLAGGSTDTQY
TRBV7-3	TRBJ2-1	ASSLTEANEQF
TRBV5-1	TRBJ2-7	ASSFPGGREQY
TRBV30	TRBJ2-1	ASTSQRYEQF
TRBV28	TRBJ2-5	ASSLGGRLSETQY
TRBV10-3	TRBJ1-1	AIRGATGKNTEAF
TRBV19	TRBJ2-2	ASSIKQGATGELF
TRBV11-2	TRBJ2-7	ASSLETGYEQY
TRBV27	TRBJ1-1	ASSFRDRHTEAF
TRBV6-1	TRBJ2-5	ASRTGFFETQY
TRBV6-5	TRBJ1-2	ASSYSSAANYGYT
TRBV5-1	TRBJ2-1	ASSLQGDEQF
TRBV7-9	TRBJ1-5	ASSLANRGGNQPQH
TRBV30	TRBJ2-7	AWGRVSSYEQY
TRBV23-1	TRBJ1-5	ATTTGNQPQH